This entry features one T cell receptor (beta chain) sequence. The antigen is unknown. These data belong to a study of T cell responses to AZD1222 COVID-19 vaccine. Overall study findings and caveats: Spike-specific TCRs gained breadth and depth after people received two AZD1222 doses. A reported finding is that nearly half of spike-specific TCRs target unmutated variant regions.

Libraries were prepared by immunoSEQ multiplex PCR; TCRdb keeps only in-frame clonotypes and omits some of them. The table shows 110,000 to 150,000 clones, with around nine tenths occurring only once. CDR3 length equals 15 residues. Germline V gives CDR1 MNHEY, CDR2 SVGAGI. V shed 2 bases and J shed 0 bases, with 10 bases lying between them. The sequence was obtained from an adult in good health. This material consisted of peripheral blood, taken on day 0 of AZD1222 vaccination. The chain links TRBV6-5 to TRBJ1-2; D uncertain. This chain's CDR3 is CASSYPPGANYGYTF. The CDR3 coding sequence is TGTGCCAGCAGTTACCCGCCAGGAGCTAACTATGGCTACACCTTC.